Shown below are 18 T cell receptor beta chains from a single sample sequenced in a study of T cell responses to AZD1222 COVID-19 vaccine. Generated by immunoSEQ multiplex PCR, the TCRdb table keeps only in-frame clones and is missing some. The sample contains some 60,000 clones, around nine tenths of which appear only once. The starting material was peripheral blood, obtained 28 days after the second AZD1222 dose. The origin of the receptors is an adult who received the AZD1222 COVID-19 vaccine.

The chain carries TRBV10-3 and TRBJ2-2, with 9 positions matching TRBD2. From germline, CDR1 is ENHRY and CDR2 SYGVKD. V trimming: 4 bases; J trimming: 7 bases; junction bases outside the gene matches: 10. The CDR3 is 16 residues long. CDR3 amino acids: CAISGRRSGGFGELFF. DNA of the CDR3: TGTGCCATCAGTGGAAGGCGTAGCGGGGGATTCGGGGAGCTGTTTTTT.

This chain uses TRBV18 with TRBJ1-1; D possibly corresponds to TRBD1 (5 bases). The CDR3 has 14 residues. Germline CDR1 and CDR2: KGHSH and LQKENI. V was clipped by 3 bases and J by 5 bases, with 13 bases between them. Here the CDR3 DNA reads TGTGCCAGCTCACCCTCGAGTCACAGGACTGAAGCTTTCTTT. Its translation is CASSPSSHRTEAFF. Full variable domain (rest looked up from reference TRBV18 and TRBJ1-1): NAGVMQNPRHLVRRRGQEARLRCSPMKGHSHVYWYRQLPEEGLKFMVYLQKENIIDESGMPKERFSAEFPKEGPSILRIQQVVRGDSAAYFCASSPSSHRTEAFFGQGTRLTVV.

The chain carries TRBV2 and TRBJ2-7, with D perhaps matching TRBD1 (5 bases). V was clipped by 5 bases and J by 4 bases, with 12 bases between them. The CDR3 length is 13 residues. Germline-derived CDR1 and CDR2 are SNHLY and FYNNEI. CDR3 protein: CASSFGNRYEQYF. The CDR3 DNA reads TGTGCCAGCAGTTTCGGTAACAGGTACGAGCAGTACTTC.

This chain uses TRBV5-1 with TRBJ2-5; D may correspond to TRBD1 or TRBD2 (5 bases each). The CDR3 sequence is 17 residues long. Germline V lookup: CDR1 SGHRS, CDR2 YFSETQ. V was shortened by 2 bases and J by 4 bases, with 21 bases between the two germline ends. For the CDR3, the DNA is TGCGCCAGCAGCTTCGAGGTCTTGGGTAATGGGGGAGAGACCCAGTACTTC. Translated: CASSFEVLGNGGETQYF. Complete variable domain (other parts from reference TRBV5-1 and TRBJ2-5): KAGVTQTPRYLIKTRGQQVTLSCSPISGHRSVSWYQQTPGQGLQFLFEYFSETQRNKGNFPGRFSGRQFSNSRSEMNVSTLELGDSALYLCASSFEVLGNGGETQYFGPGTRLLVL.

This chain links TRBV19 with TRBJ1-3; a possible D gene is TRBD1 (5 bases). The V gene's germline CDR1 is LNHDA and CDR2 SQIVND (reference sequence). This CDR3 spans 14 amino acids. Trimming took 3 bases from V and 2 from J, leaving 8 bases between them. Here the CDR3 DNA reads TGTGCCAGTAGTATTCAGGGTACTGGAAACACCATATATTTT. Translating it yields CASSIQGTGNTIYF.

The chain recombines TRBV3-1 (or the pseudogene TRBV3-2) with TRBJ1-5; TRBD1 is a possible D gene (6 bases). The CDR3 spans 15 residues. V shed 4 bases and J shed 4 bases, with 14 bases lying between them. CDR1 is LGHDT, CDR2 YNNKEL, per germline (reference sequence). CDR3 nucleotides: TGTGCCAGCAGCCTTATGACAGGTGGGAATCAGCCCCAGCATTTT. Its translation is CASSLMTGGNQPQHF.

This clone is a singleton in its sample. The chain uses TRBV13 and TRBJ2-3; D ambiguous. CDR3 length: 13 amino acids. Germline V gene data show CDR1 as PRHDT and CDR2 as FYEKMQ (reference sequence). V was clipped by 3 bases and J by 2 bases, with 6 bases between them. The CDR3 region has the DNA TGTGCCAGCAGCTTTCCCCTCACAGATACGCAGTATTTT. Encoded protein: CASSFPLTDTQYF.

This sequence joins TRBV7-9 and TRBJ2-2; TRBD2 agrees at 8 bases. The V gene's germline CDR1 is SEHNR and CDR2 FQNEAQ (reference sequence). With V trimmed by 5 bases and J by 2 bases, 7 bases remained unmatched. The CDR3 runs 16 residues. The CDR3 protein is CASSPRGGLNTGELFF. In nucleotides, the CDR3 is TGTGCCAGCAGCCCCCGGGGGGGCCTTAACACCGGGGAGCTGTTTTTT. The full variable domain, its missing parts supplied by reference TRBV7-9 and TRBJ2-2, is DTGVSQNPRHKITKRGQNVTFRCDPISEHNRLYWYRQTLGQGPEFLTYFQNEAQLEKSRLLSDRFSAERPKGSFSTLEIQRTEQGDSAMYLCASSPRGGLNTGELFFGEGSRLTVL.

CDR3 DNA sequence: TGTGCCAGCAGCTTGGGTGTCGGACAGGGACAGTATCAGCCCCAGCATTTT. It is translated as CASSLGVGQGQYQPQHF. The rearrangement uses TRBV5-6 and TRBJ1-5; 8 bases are shared with TRBD1. Germline-derived CDR1 and CDR2 are SGHDT and YYEEEE. The trim removed 0 bases at V and 5 bases at J, leaving 10 bases unmatched. The CDR3 loop spans 17 amino acids.

CDR3: CASRTTGRGNTEAFF. In DNA form, the CDR3 reads TGTGCCAGCAGAACTACGGGACGAGGAAACACTGAAGCTTTCTTT. This chain uses TRBV5-8 with TRBJ1-1; weak D call: TRBD1 (5 bases). The germline V gene encodes CDR1 SGHTS and CDR2 YDEGEE. The CDR3 runs to 15 residues. V lost 5 bases and J lost 2, with 16 bases in between.

The gene calls are TRBV6-5 and TRBJ1-3; D is uncertain. Trimming shortened V by 4 bases and J by 0 bases, and 7 bases separated the two germline ends. Looked up from germline, CDR1 is MNHEY and CDR2 is SVGAGI. The CDR3 is 14 amino acids. This CDR3 reads CASSFQFSGNTIYF. The DNA for the CDR3 is TGTGCCAGCAGTTTCCAATTCTCTGGAAACACCATATATTTT.

The chain has TRBV5-1 and TRBJ1-6; 7 nucleotides match TRBD1. The CDR3 extends over 14 amino acids. J was trimmed by 8 bases and V by 4 bases; bases with no gene match: 6. Germline V lookup: CDR1 SGHRS, CDR2 YFSETQ. This CDR3 is CASSKQGQDSPLHF. CDR3 bases: TGCGCCAGCAGCAAACAGGGGCAGGATTCACCCCTCCACTTT.

This sequence joins TRBV21-1 and TRBJ2-7; the D call TRBD2 from the table was never checked on the DNA. TRBV21-1 is a pseudogene. CDR3 size: 12 residues. CDR3: CASRSVGDEQYF. CDR3 DNA sequence: TGTGCCAGCCGAAGCGTCGGGGACGAGCAGTACTTC.

The gene calls are TRBV30 and TRBJ2-5, with no clear D. The germline CDR1 and CDR2 sequences are GTSNPN and SVGIG (reference sequence). The CDR3 contains 11 residues. CDR3 nucleotide sequence: TGTGTCGGCGGAATGTCGGAGACCCAGTACTTC. It codes for CVGGMSETQYF.

This chain uses TRBV19 with TRBJ1-1; D not certain. This CDR3 has 16 amino acids. V was shortened by 5 bases and J by 1 base, with 17 bases between the two germline ends. Germline assignment: CDR1 LNHDA and CDR2 SQIVND (reference sequence). In nucleotides, the CDR3 is TGTGCCAGTAGTTTGCTAACTCTCGGGGAGAACACTGAAGCTTTCTTT. This gives the protein CASSLLTLGENTEAFF.

This clone was recorded a few times. The chain joins TRBV5-1 to TRBJ2-5, with 12 bases matching TRBD1. The CDR3 runs to 16 residues. Germline assignment: CDR1 SGHRS and CDR2 YFSETQ. The J segment lost 2 bases and the V segment lost 4 bases, leaving 6 bases of the junction unmatched. As DNA, the CDR3 is TGCGCCAGCAGCGGGGGGACAGGGGGCTATCAAGAGACCCAGTACTTC. Its translation is CASSGGTGGYQETQYF.

This clone was seen just once. V and J are TRBV19 and TRBJ2-3, with D hard to call. The germline V gene encodes CDR1 LNHDA and CDR2 SQIVND (reference sequence). CDR3 size: 13 residues. The V and J ends lost 7 bases and 1 base respectively, with 9 bases between them. CDR3 sequence reads: CASTRQGTDTQYF. The DNA for the CDR3 is TGTGCCAGTACGCGCCAAGGCACAGATACGCAGTATTTT. The full variable domain, in which reference TRBV19 and TRBJ2-3 provide the parts outside the CDR3, is DGGITQSPKYLFRKEGQNVTLSCEQNLNHDAMYWYRQDPGQGLRLIYYSQIVNDFQKGDIAEGYSVSREKKESFPLTVTSAQKNPTAFYLCASTRQGTDTQYFGPGTRLTVL.

The CDR3, as DNA: TGTGCCAGCAGCTACCCTAGGGAGGGGGAAAAACTGTTTTTT. Residues: CASSYPREGEKLFF. This rearrangement joins TRBV5-4 to TRBJ1-4; TRBD1 might be the D (5 bases). The length of the CDR3 is 14 residues. V lost 3 bases, J lost 8 bases, and 14 bases lay in between. Germline V CDR1 and CDR2: SGHNT, YYREEE (reference sequence).